This T cell receptor beta chain was sequenced during a study of patients and donors after allogeneic stem cell transplantation. TCRdb used MiXCR to reprocess the RT-PCR reads, holding one entry per CDR3 protein. The repertoire holds 190,000 or so distinct CDR3 sequences, with around 41% as singletons. Germline V gene lookup returns CDR1 SQVTM and CDR2 ANQGSEA. The V gene lost 7 bases and the J gene lost 2 bases, with 16 bases spanning the gap. This CDR3 comprises 14 residues. The receptor comes from a human donor who was either an allogeneic HSCT recipient or a stem cell or donor lymphocyte infusion donor (not recorded which). It is not recorded whose cells these are; they may come from a transplant donor. The specimen was blood, either unsorted or a sorted T cell fraction (not recorded which). The chain links TRBV29-1 to TRBJ2-3; D is unclear. The chain's CDR3 is CSARKRQFTDTQYF. As DNA, the CDR3 is TGCAGCGCCCGAAAGAGGCAGTTCACAGATACGCAGTATTTT.